This T cell receptor (gamma chain) was recorded in a study of Vδ1+ human thymocytes. General study points: TRG sequences recurred across donors, whereas TRD sequences stayed essentially private. Highly polyclonal TRG and TRD repertoires with Gaussian CDR3 length distributions appeared in thymus.

Concerning this clone itself: No antigen is known for it.

Looked up from germline, CDR1 is VTNTFY and CDR2 is YDVSTARD (reference sequence). The CDR3 runs to 12 residues. J gave up 11 bases and V 3 bases, and 10 bases lay outside the gene matches. The template was reverse-transcribed extracted RNA. CDR3 amplicons came from multiplex PCR with pooled V-gene forward and constant-region reverse primers. TCRdb re-called clones from the multiplex PCR reads via CATT. The table records several thousand gamma-chain clones, approximately 51% of them present only once. Specimen: Vdelta1+ gamma-delta thymocytes from the thymus. As for subset: FACS-sorted CD3+ TCRalphabeta- TCRVdelta1+ TCRVdelta2- thymocytes. This clonotype was obtained from a girl under three years old who had congenital heart surgery. V and J are TRGV3 and TRGJ1 or TRGJ2. The J gene, missing from TCRdb, was assigned here through DNA to germline matching. This chain's CDR3 is CATWDASLEKLF. CDR3 nucleotide sequence: TGTGCCACCTGGGACGCTAGCCTGGAGAAACTCTTT.